One and the same sample provided the 26 T cell receptor beta chains below, sequenced in a study of shared clonotypes between healthy human individuals. Assay used: immunoSEQ multiplex PCR; TCRdb lists only in-frame clones, some missing. The sample consists of about 650,000 clones, 95% to 96% of them appearing once. CD45RO negativity and positive selection for CCR7 defined naive CD8 cells, a population that excluded terminally differentiated effector memory CD45RA+ cells. Sequenced input: naive CD8+ T cells sorted from blood. The receptors were gathered from a woman aged 25 to 39 in good health.

This chain joins TRBV11-2 and TRBJ2-3, with 11 bases that match TRBD2. V was clipped by 5 bases and J by 3 bases; unmatched bases: 7. The CDR3 runs 16 residues. Germline CDR1 SGHAT, CDR2 FQNNGV. The CDR3 DNA sequence: TGTGCCAGCAGCCCAAGACTAGCGGGACTAACAGATACGCAGTATTTT. Its translation is CASSPRLAGLTDTQYF.

The chain employs TRBV5-4 and TRBJ2-7; D unclear. Germline CDR1 and CDR2: SGHNT and YYREEE (reference sequence). Trimming shortened V by 4 bases and J by 6 bases, and 11 bases separated the two germline ends. CDR3 length equals 12 residues. In DNA, the CDR3 is TGTGCCAGCAGCAGCAGTATAGGCGAGCAGTACTTC. This encodes CASSSSIGEQYF.

This chain links TRBV28 with TRBJ2-7; D is unclear. Germline assignment: CDR1 MDHEN and CDR2 SYDVKM. This CDR3 region has 13 residues. Between the trimmed V and J ends, which lost 3 bases and 1 base, there was a span of 7 bases. CDR3 DNA: TGTGCCAGCAGTTTGTCAGAGTCCTACGAGCAGTACTTC. Its protein product is CASSLSESYEQYF.

CDR3 bases: TGTGCCAGCAGTTTTCGGGGGCACGGTAATGAAAAACTGTTTTTT. Protein product: CASSFRGHGNEKLFF. V usage is TRBV28 and J usage is TRBJ1-4, with D maybe TRBD1 (6 bases). CDR1 is MDHEN and CDR2 is SYDVKM in the germline V gene. V lost 3 bases and J lost 4, with 12 bases in between. The CDR3 covers 15 residues.

The chain employs TRBV19 and TRBJ1-2; TRBD1 agrees at 10 bases. Germline values: CDR1 LNHDA, CDR2 SQIVND (reference sequence). The CDR3 is made up of 16 amino acids. With V trimmed by 5 bases and J by 5 bases, 11 bases remained unmatched. DNA for the CDR3: TGTGCCAGTAGTCTCCTGACAGGGGGCTCGGGGTATGGCTACACCTTC. Translated, it gives CASSLLTGGSGYGYTF.

Remarks on this clone: The sample holds other DNA sequences that translate to the same CDR3. The chain links TRBV27 to TRBJ1-1; no firm D call. The CDR3 spans 13 residues. In germline, CDR1 is MNHEY, CDR2 SMNVEV (reference sequence). V was cut by 3 bases and J by 6 bases, with 11 bases left in between. The DNA for the CDR3 is TGTGCCAGCAGTTTGGGCGGAGGCGCTGAAGCTTTCTTT. Protein product: CASSLGGGAEAFF.

The chain links TRBV25-1 to TRBJ2-7, with 10 bases aligning to TRBD1. The CDR3 spans 13 residues. Germline loops: CDR1 MGHDK, CDR2 SYGVNS. With V trimmed by 4 bases and J by 4 bases, 1 base remained unmatched. CDR3 amino acids: CASSGGQGYEQYF. The CDR3 DNA follows: TGTGCCAGCAGTGGGGGACAGGGGTACGAGCAGTACTTC.

The V gene is TRBV4-1, the J gene TRBJ2-6; the D is unclear. Trimming left V 4 bases short and J 2 bases short, with 15 bases between. The CDR3 runs 17 residues. Per the germline V gene, CDR1 is MGHRA and CDR2 is YSYEKL. The CDR3 nucleotides read TGCGCCAGCAGCCCCAGAGAGCCCCATCCTGGGGCCAACGTCCTGACTTTC. Amino acid sequence: CASSPREPHPGANVLTF.

The V gene is TRBV7-9, the J gene TRBJ1-2; a possible D gene is TRBD1 (5 bases). Trimming shortened V by 5 bases and J by 5 bases, and 12 bases separated the two germline ends. Germline CDR1 SEHNR, CDR2 FQNEAQ (reference sequence). The CDR3 is 13 residues long. The CDR3 coding sequence is TGTGCCAGCAGCGCACCGACAGAGTATGGCTACACCTTC. Translation gives CASSAPTEYGYTF.

The chain has TRBV5-1 and TRBJ2-5; 10 bases are shared with TRBD2. V dropped 3 bases and J dropped 5; count of bases not matched to a gene: 10. This CDR3 has 16 residues. From germline, CDR1 is SGHRS and CDR2 YFSETQ. The DNA of the CDR3 is TGCGCCAGCAGCTATCAGCGGGAGGGCCGCCGGGAGACCCAGTACTTC. Translated, it gives CASSYQREGRRETQYF.

The sample holds a few counts of this clone. The chain recombines TRBV20-1 with TRBJ1-1; a possible D gene is TRBD1 (6 bases). Trimming took 5 bases from V and 9 from J, leaving 13 bases between them. Germline V gives CDR1 DFQATT, CDR2 SNEGSKA (reference sequence). The CDR3 is made up of 11 amino acids. CDR3 DNA sequence: TGCAGTGCTGGATACCGGGACAAAGCTTTCTTT. It is translated as CSAGYRDKAFF.

A remark on this clone: Other nucleotide sequences in the sample specify the same CDR3. The V call is TRBV15, the J call TRBJ2-1; the D is unclear. The CDR3 loop spans 14 amino acids. Trimming took off 2 bases at V and 1 base at J, with 6 bases between the two ends. Germline V CDR1 and CDR2: LNHNV, YYDKDF (reference sequence). CDR3 coding DNA: TGTGCCACCAGCAGAACCGGTTCCTACAATGAGCAGTTCTTC. This sequence encodes CATSRTGSYNEQFF.

This chain links TRBV2 with TRBJ1-6, with a tentative D call TRBD1 (5 bases). The V and J ends lost 1 base and 9 bases respectively, with 10 bases between them. The CDR3 has 14 residues. CDR1 and CDR2 from the germline V gene are SNHLY and FYNNEI. CDR3 in amino acids: CASSEVGGGSPLHF. The CDR3 nucleotides read TGTGCCAGCAGTGAAGTGGGCGGGGGTTCACCCCTCCACTTT.

Notes on this clone: The identical CDR3 is also encoded by other nucleotide sequences in the sample. This chain links TRBV19 with TRBJ1-1; no firm D call. The germline V gene encodes CDR1 LNHDA and CDR2 SQIVND (reference sequence). The CDR3 sequence is 13 residues long. Trimming removed 5 bases from V and 0 bases from J, with 7 bases in between. CDR3 residues: CASSLTVNTEAFF. The CDR3 DNA follows: TGTGCCAGTAGTCTAACGGTGAACACTGAAGCTTTCTTT.

This clone was detected only once. V usage is TRBV5-6 and J usage is TRBJ2-1; 7 nucleotides match TRBD1. V was pared by 4 bases and J by 7 bases, with 8 bases of the junction left unmatched. Germline CDR1 SGHDT, CDR2 YYEEEE. CDR3 length: 14 amino acids. CDR3 protein: CASSGSGQVNEQFF. Here the CDR3 DNA reads TGTGCCAGCAGCGGTTCCGGACAGGTGAATGAGCAGTTCTTC. Combining the CDR3 with reference TRBV5-6 and TRBJ2-1 gives the whole variable domain DAGVTQSPTHLIKTRGQQVTLRCSPKSGHDTVSWYQQALGQGPQFIFQYYEEEERQRGNFPDRFSGHQFPNYSSELNVNALLLGDSALYLCASSGSGQVNEQFFGPGTRLTVL.

The rearrangement uses TRBV7-2 and TRBJ2-1; perhaps TRBD1 as D (6 bases). The CDR3 sequence is 16 residues long. The germline V gene has CDR1 SGHTA and CDR2 FQGNSA. V shed 4 bases and J shed 8 bases, with 21 bases lying between them. Here the CDR3 DNA reads TGTGCCAGCAGCTCGTCAGGGGTCGAATACCTTGATGAGCAGTTCTTC. Its translation is CASSSSGVEYLDEQFF. Full variable domain (remainder filled in from reference TRBV7-2 and TRBJ2-1): GAGVSQSPSNKVTEKGKDVELRCDPISGHTALYWYRQSLGQGLEFLIYFQGNSAPDKSGLPSDRFSAERTGGSVSTLTIQRTQQEDSAVYLCASSSSGVEYLDEQFFGPGTRLTVL.

V gene TRBV6-6 combines with J gene TRBJ1-2; a weak D match, TRBD1 (6 bases). There are 12 residues in the CDR3. Germline CDR1 and CDR2: MNHNY and SVGAGI (reference sequence). V was pared by 8 bases and J by 5 bases, with 12 bases between. The CDR3, as DNA: TGTGCCAGCGAAGGGGGTCCTTATGGCTACACCTTC. This gives the protein CASEGGPYGYTF.

This rearrangement joins TRBV2 to TRBJ2-3; possibly TRBD1 or TRBD2 for D (5 bases each). CDR3 length: 14 amino acids. The V and J ends lost 11 bases and 5 bases respectively, with 20 bases between them. Looked up from germline, CDR1 is SNHLY and CDR2 is FYNNEI. CDR3 DNA sequence: TGTGCCGGGCTTCCTCGGGACCAAATAGATACGCAGTATTTT. This sequence encodes CAGLPRDQIDTQYF.

The chain is built from TRBV28 and TRBJ2-7; D call uncertain. V was cut by 4 bases and J by 5 bases, with 9 bases left in between. CDR3 length: 12 amino acids. The V gene's germline CDR1 is MDHEN and CDR2 SYDVKM. The CDR3 DNA reads as TGTGCCAGCAGTTCAACGCACCACGAGCAGTACTTC. The encoded protein is CASSSTHHEQYF.

The chain joins TRBV25-1 to TRBJ2-1, with D unclear. Germline CDR1 and CDR2: MGHDK and SYGVNS. V was trimmed by 0 bases and J by 7 bases, leaving 7 bases between them. This CDR3 region has 13 residues. CDR3 sequence: CASSEYLRNEQFF. The DNA for the CDR3 is TGTGCCAGCAGTGAATATCTCAGGAATGAGCAGTTCTTC.

The genes are TRBV11-2 and TRBJ2-7; 9 bases are a match to TRBD2. The J segment lost 4 bases and the V segment lost 0 bases, leaving 16 bases of the junction unmatched. This CDR3 has 19 amino acids. CDR1 and CDR2 (germline): SGHAT, FQNNGV. The CDR3 DNA sequence: TGTGCCAGCAGCTTAGATGGGGGATTAGCGGGAGCCGGCGGGTACGAGCAGTACTTC. Amino acids: CASSLDGGLAGAGGYEQYF.

The chain employs TRBV7-6 and TRBJ1-1; the D is unclear. Germline assignment: CDR1 SGHVS and CDR2 FNYEAQ. The CDR3 covers 15 residues. Trimming shortened V by 5 bases and J by 4 bases, and 17 bases separated the two germline ends. The CDR3 loop is CASSTTAGGSTEAFF. The CDR3 DNA reads TGTGCCAGCAGCACTACTGCGGGTGGAAGCACTGAAGCTTTCTTT.

This sequence joins TRBV27 and TRBJ2-5; 13 bases line up with TRBD2. The length of the CDR3 is 17 residues. Per the germline V gene, CDR1 is MNHEY and CDR2 is SMNVEV (reference sequence). With V trimmed by 5 bases and J by 2 bases, 8 bases remained unmatched. CDR3 sequence: CASSVVGTSGIQETQYF. CDR3 bases: TGTGCCAGCAGTGTTGTAGGGACTAGCGGGATTCAAGAGACCCAGTACTTC.

This chain's CDR3 is CASSSGLAGGYTGELFF. DNA of the CDR3: TGTGCCAGCAGCTCGGGACTAGCGGGAGGATATACCGGGGAGCTGTTTTTT. This chain joins TRBV7-2 and TRBJ2-2; TRBD2 matches 15 bases. The germline V gene encodes CDR1 SGHTA and CDR2 FQGNSA. The CDR3 extends over 17 amino acids. The ends lost 4 bases at V and 5 bases at J; junction bases unmatched: 5.

V usage is TRBV13 and J usage is TRBJ2-2, with unresolved D. Germline V gene lookup returns CDR1 PRHDT and CDR2 FYEKMQ (reference sequence). There are 12 residues in the CDR3. V was trimmed by 6 bases and J by 4 bases, leaving 6 bases between them. Here the CDR3 reads CASSPITGELFF. The DNA of the CDR3 is TGTGCCAGCAGTCCTATCACCGGGGAGCTGTTTTTT.

CDR3: CASRGQGSTEAFF. The CDR3 DNA reads TGTGCCAGCAGGGGACAGGGTTCTACTGAAGCTTTCTTT. This sequence joins TRBV2 and TRBJ1-1; 9 bases align to TRBD1. CDR1 is SNHLY, CDR2 FYNNEI, per germline. V was clipped by 6 bases and J by 5 bases; unmatched bases: 4. This CDR3 comprises 13 residues. Full variable domain (remainder filled in from reference TRBV2 and TRBJ1-1): EPEVTQTPSHQVTQMGQEVILRCVPISNHLYFYWYRQILGQKVEFLVSFYNNEISEKSEIFDDQFSVERPDGSNFTLKIRSTKLEDSAMYFCASRGQGSTEAFFGQGTRLTVV.